These 15 T cell receptor beta chains share one sample of origin, sequenced in a study of read filtering for tumor transcriptome and immune sequencing. The library was built from about 400 ng RNA with molecular barcoded adaptors for alpha/delta and beta/gamma chains. MiXCR was run by TCRdb on the reads, yielding one entry per CDR3 protein. The table records 62,000 or so distinct CDR3 sequences, approximately 15% of them present only once. Source material: a population of CD138-negative cells sorted from bone marrow. These receptors all come from a donor aged 40 or older with multiple myeloma.

In its sample, this clonotype was seen many times. V and J are TRBV11-2 and TRBJ2-1; D might be TRBD1 (6 bases). Between the trimmed V and J ends, which lost 0 bases and 1 base, there was a span of 7 bases. Germline V gene lookup returns CDR1 SGHAT and CDR2 FQNNGV. This CDR3 has 15 residues. CDR3 amino acids: CASSLEQGSYNEQFF. CDR3 nucleotides: TGTGCCAGCAGCTTAGAGCAGGGGTCCTACAATGAGCAGTTCTTC.

This clonotype was observed many times. The chain combines TRBV15 with TRBJ2-7; TRBD2 agrees at 9 bases. Germline loops: CDR1 LNHNV, CDR2 YYDKDF (reference sequence). The CDR3 has 17 residues. V was clipped by 1 base and J by 0 bases; unmatched bases: 7. CDR3 coding DNA: TGTGCCACCAGCAGAGTCCCTAGCGGGGCACACTCCTACGAGCAGTACTTC. This translates into CATSRVPSGAHSYEQYF.

This clonotype was detected many times. J is TRBJ2-1 and V is TRBV23-1; the match to TRBD2 covers 8 bases. TRBV23-1 is an ORF; its function is uncertain. The trim removed 3 bases at V and 1 base at J, leaving 14 bases unmatched. This CDR3 has 19 residues. The CDR3 spells CASSHSGRVVKVSYNEQFF. The CDR3 bases are TGCGCCAGCAGTCACAGCGGGAGAGTAGTAAAGGTATCCTACAATGAGCAGTTCTTC.

This clonotype was observed at least ten times. The chain is built from TRBV7-2 and TRBJ2-7; D is ambiguous. Trimming cost V 5 bases and J 3 bases, with 8 bases left between them. This CDR3 is 12 amino acids long. Germline V gives CDR1 SGHTA, CDR2 FQGNSA. Written as DNA, the CDR3 is TGTGCCAGCAGCCCTCCGAACTACGAGCAGTACTTC. It encodes CASSPPNYEQYF.

A word on this clonotype: A much bigger clone sits one base away, suggesting this may be a read error. The chain uses TRBV20-1 and TRBJ2-5, with TRBD2 matching 7 bases. Germline lookup yields CDR1 DFQATT and CDR2 SNEGSKA (reference sequence). The CDR3 is 14 residues long. The CDR3 DNA is TGCAGTGCCACTCAAGGACTAGAAGTAGAGACCCAGAACTTC. The encoded protein is CSATQGLEVETQNF.

The CDR3: CASSLGDLQETQYF. The CDR3 DNA sequence: TGTGCCAGCAGCTTGGGAGACCTCCAAGAGACCCAGTACTTC. The chain carries TRBV11-3 and TRBJ2-5; D may be TRBD2 (5 bases). V was clipped by 3 bases and J by 1 base, with 9 bases between them. Per the germline V gene, CDR1 is SGHNT and CDR2 is YENEEA. The length of the CDR3 is 14 residues.

The V call is TRBV4-2, the J call TRBJ2-3, with TRBD2 matching over 12 bases. The CDR3 covers 16 residues. Germline V lookup: CDR1 LGHNA, CDR2 YNFKEQ. J lost 6 bases, V lost 2 bases, and 6 bases had no gene match. Here the CDR3 reads CASSQLAGGPSDTQYF. The CDR3 DNA follows: TGTGCCAGCAGCCAACTAGCGGGAGGGCCCAGTGATACGCAGTATTTT.

There are many counts of this clonotype. V gene TRBV4-3 combines with J gene TRBJ2-1; TRBD2 matches at 8 bases. After removal of 0 bases from V and 15 bases from J, the junction contained 19 bases not matched to a gene. The length of the CDR3 is 17 residues. Germline V gives CDR1 LGHNA, CDR2 YSLEER. The CDR3 region has the DNA TGCGCCAGCAGCCAAGATAAAAGAGCGGGAGTGAAGTCCGCCAGGTTCTTC. Translated, it gives CASSQDKRAGVKSARFF.

Ten or more counts support this clonotype. The chain couples TRBV2 to TRBJ1-5, with TRBD1 matching over 8 bases. From germline, CDR1 is SNHLY and CDR2 FYNNEI. This CDR3 is 14 amino acids long. Unmatched junction bases numbered 7, after V lost 8 bases and J lost 4 bases. DNA for the CDR3: TGTGCCAGCCGACAGGGGAAAGGGAATCAGCCCCAGCATTTT. Translated: CASRQGKGNQPQHF.

The genes are TRBV5-1 and TRBJ1-5, with 7 bases identical to TRBD1. The ends lost 1 base at V and 0 bases at J; junction bases unmatched: 4. The CDR3 is 16 residues long. Germline V gives CDR1 SGHRS, CDR2 YFSETQ. DNA of the CDR3: TGCGCCAGCAGCTTGTTGCAGGGGGATAGCAATCAGCCCCAGCATTTT. This encodes CASSLLQGDSNQPQHF.

This clonotype was detected ten times or more. The genes are TRBV10-3 and TRBJ2-2, with D tentatively TRBD1 (6 bases). The CDR3 has 23 amino acids. The germline CDR1 and CDR2 sequences are ENHRY and SYGVKD. Trimming removed 2 bases from V and 3 bases from J, with 34 bases in between. CDR3 coding DNA: TGTGCCATCAGTGAGGGGGTTAATTTTTTGAGGACAGAATCGCATATTTACACCGGGGAGCTGTTTTTT. Its translation is CAISEGVNFLRTESHIYTGELFF.

V and J are TRBV24-1 and TRBJ2-7; 7 nucleotides match TRBD1. The germline V gene has CDR1 KGHDR and CDR2 SFDVKD. The CDR3 is 14 amino acids. The J segment lost 4 bases and the V segment lost 4 bases, leaving 6 bases of the junction unmatched. The CDR3 spells CATSDPGTAYEQYF. The CDR3 DNA reads TGTGCCACCAGTGACCCCGGGACAGCTTACGAGCAGTACTTC.

The sample holds a few counts of this clonotype. The chain combines TRBV5-1 with TRBJ1-2; 12 nucleotides align to TRBD1. This CDR3 has 16 amino acids. The V gene end was trimmed by 4 bases and the J gene end by 4 bases; junction bases not matched to a gene: 8. CDR1 and CDR2 from the germline V gene are SGHRS and YFSETQ. In nucleotides, the CDR3 is TGCGCCAGCAGCCCCGGGGACAGGGGGCTTGGCTATGGCTACACCTTC. This sequence encodes CASSPGDRGLGYGYTF.

This clonotype came up many times. The CDR3 nucleotides read TGCAGTGCTAGAGAACTCCGGGACAGAGACTACAATGAGCAGTTCTTC. Translating it yields CSARELRDRDYNEQFF. The V and J genes are TRBV20-1 and TRBJ2-1; 7 bases align to TRBD1. This CDR3 region has 16 residues. Germline assignment: CDR1 DFQATT and CDR2 SNEGSKA (reference sequence). The J segment lost 3 bases and the V segment lost 0 bases, leaving 8 bases of the junction unmatched.

This clonotype came up many times. This chain joins TRBV7-9 and TRBJ1-2, with D unresolved. The V and J ends lost 5 bases and 2 bases respectively, with 9 bases between them. Germline lookup yields CDR1 SEHNR and CDR2 FQNEAQ (reference sequence). There are 13 residues in the CDR3. CDR3 in amino acids: CASSGRANYGYTF. The DNA of the CDR3 is TGTGCCAGCAGCGGGAGGGCCAACTATGGCTACACCTTC.